Each of the 18 T cell receptor beta chains below was sequenced from the same sample in a study of spatial heterogeneity in lung cancer (dated by TCRdb to between 2019 and 2020). The time point tag for this specimen amounts to: sample taken at primary tumor resection. Without any cell sorting, TCR sequencing was performed on whole RNA extracted either from tumor and nontumor lung tissue or from cryopreserved PBMC samples. The receptor library was made with 5' RACE. Instrument used: NextSeq 500. The public reads were reanalyzed by TCRdb: fastp trimming at Q25, MiXCR alignment, in-frame beta chains only. All rows with the same CDR3 protein become a single entry with the most common DNA and genes. The sample records about 39,000 distinct CDR3 sequences, 5.8% of which are singletons. Together, the top ten hold around 10% of the sample. Sequences were derived from PBMCs, sampled at surgery. These receptors all come from a male donor with early-stage non-small cell lung cancer.

The CDR3 region has the DNA TGTGCCAGTAGCGAGAACAGGGCTAACTATGGCTACACCTTC. It yields the protein CASSENRANYGYTF. The J gene is TRBJ1-2, the V gene TRBV19, with D tentatively TRBD1 (6 bases). CDR1 is LNHDA, CDR2 SQIVND, per germline (reference sequence). This CDR3 comprises 14 residues. V shed 6 bases and J shed 0 bases, with 11 bases lying between them. Combining the CDR3 with reference TRBV19 and TRBJ1-2 gives the whole variable domain DGGITQSPKYLFRKEGQNVTLSCEQNLNHDAMYWYRQDPGQGLRLIYYSQIVNDFQKGDIAEGYSVSREKKESFPLTVTSAQKNPTAFYLCASSENRANYGYTFGSGTRLTVV.

This clonotype has ten or more counts. The V gene is TRBV4-2, the J gene TRBJ1-4; 11 nucleotides match TRBD1. There are 14 residues in the CDR3. The trim removed 4 bases at V and 7 bases at J, leaving 2 bases unmatched. CDR1 and CDR2 from the germline V gene are LGHNA and YNFKEQ. CDR3 protein: CASSRGQGAEKLFF. CDR3 nucleotide sequence: TGTGCCAGCAGCCGCGGACAGGGGGCTGAAAAACTGTTTTTT.

The sample holds many counts of this clonotype. The V gene is TRBV28, the J gene TRBJ1-1; D not resolved. Germline CDR1 and CDR2: MDHEN and SYDVKM. Trimming cost V 2 bases and J 1 base, with 11 bases left between them. The CDR3 runs 15 residues. CDR3 nucleotide sequence: TGTGCCAGCAGTTTAGGCGTCCGACCGAACACTGAAGCTTTCTTT. Protein product: CASSLGVRPNTEAFF.

This clonotype was recorded at least ten times. V usage is TRBV28 and J usage is TRBJ2-6; 7 nucleotides line up with TRBD1. Germline V gene data show CDR1 as MDHEN and CDR2 as SYDVKM. The CDR3 has 20 residues. V dropped 2 bases and J dropped 0; count of bases not matched to a gene: 13. The CDR3 nucleotides are TGTGCCAGCAGTTTACCAACAGGGGTTCGGTATGACTCTGGGGCCAACGTCCTGACTTTC. Translation: CASSLPTGVRYDSGANVLTF.

At least ten counts were recorded for this clonotype. The CDR3 is CASSYSQVWNTEAFF. The CDR3 bases are TGTGCCAGCAGTTACTCGCAGGTCTGGAACACTGAAGCTTTCTTT. V is TRBV6-8 and J is TRBJ1-1; D not certain. Germline V gene data show CDR1 as MNHGY and CDR2 as SAAAGT. The CDR3 covers 15 residues. The V and J ends lost 0 bases and 1 base respectively, with 9 bases between them.

Concerning this clonotype itself: A much larger clonotype is one base distant, so this may be a read error. This chain uses TRBV12-3 or TRBV12-4 with TRBJ2-4, with unresolved D. This CDR3 spans 13 amino acids. V was trimmed by 8 bases and J by 6 bases, leaving 14 bases between them. CDR3 in amino acids: CASSKGRPNIQYF. CDR3 DNA sequence: TGTGCCAGCTCCAAAGGCAGGCCAAACATTCAGTACTTC.

This clonotype was seen a handful of times. This chain links TRBV7-2 with TRBJ2-1, with 7 bases identical to TRBD2. The CDR3 contains 14 residues. J gave up 5 bases and V 7 bases, and 8 bases lay outside the gene matches. Germline V gene data show CDR1 as SGHTA and CDR2 as FQGNSA. The CDR3 nucleotides are TGTGCCAGCAAGGCCGGGGGGACCAACAATGAGCAGTTCTTC. Its protein product is CASKAGGTNNEQFF.

At least ten counts were recorded for this clonotype. The genes are TRBV5-1 and TRBJ1-2; D not resolved. The germline gives CDR1 SGHRS, CDR2 YFSETQ. This CDR3 has 15 amino acids. The ends were cut back, 0 bases at V and 0 bases at J, with 9 bases in the middle. CDR3 DNA: TGCGCCAGCAGCTTGGTGCCAGCAGCTAACTATGGCTACACCTTC. The encoded protein is CASSLVPAANYGYTF.

V is TRBV7-2 and J is TRBJ2-7, with 7 nucleotides matching TRBD2. Germline CDR1 is SGHTA and CDR2 is FQGNSA. Trimming cost V 5 bases and J 3 bases; bases outside gene matches: 10. This CDR3 region has 15 residues. CDR3 loop: CASSLVRGVNYEQYF. CDR3 bases: TGTGCCAGCAGCCTGGTCCGGGGGGTTAACTACGAGCAGTACTTC.

This clonotype has at least ten counts. This sequence joins TRBV10-3 and TRBJ2-7; tentative D call: TRBD1 (5 bases). Germline CDR1 and CDR2: ENHRY and SYGVKD. Trimming took 0 bases from V and 7 from J, leaving 10 bases between them. The CDR3 sequence is 13 residues long. CDR3 DNA: TGTGCCATCAGTGAGTCTGGCAAGGGGGAGCAGTACTTC. It codes for CAISESGKGEQYF.

This chain connects TRBV6-5 to TRBJ2-7; the D gene could be TRBD1 or TRBD2 (7 bases each). Germline V CDR1 and CDR2: MNHEY, SVGAGI. This CDR3 region has 15 residues. Trimming shortened V by 4 bases and J by 2 bases, and 15 bases separated the two germline ends. CDR3 coding DNA: TGTGCCAGCAGTTCTCGACAGGGAGGGACCTACGAGCAGTACTTC. Protein: CASSSRQGGTYEQYF.

This clonotype was seen repeatedly, ten times or more. The chain links TRBV27 to TRBJ1-2; D gene uncertain. V was trimmed by 8 bases and J by 4 bases, leaving 20 bases between them. Germline CDR1 MNHEY, CDR2 SMNVEV (reference sequence). The CDR3 is 15 residues long. The CDR3 DNA follows: TGTGCCAGCTCCTTGGGAGCCCCAGGCCTCTATGGCTACACCTTC. Its protein is CASSLGAPGLYGYTF.

At least ten counts were recorded for this clonotype. The CDR3 nucleotides are TGTGCCAGCAGTGAATTTAGGGAGCAGTTCTTC. As protein: CASSEFREQFF. The chain combines TRBV6-1 with TRBJ2-1; D gene unclear. The germline CDR1 and CDR2 sequences are MNHNS and SASEGT. V lost 2 bases and J lost 10, with 6 bases in between. The CDR3 sequence is 11 residues long.

As concerns this clonotype: The junction departs from the called germline gene at one end, perhaps through a read error. J is TRBJ2-7 and V is TRBV7-2; D perhaps matches TRBD2 (7 bases). Germline CDR1 reads SGHTA; CDR2 reads FQGNSA. This CDR3 is 12 amino acids long. The CDR3 bases are TGTGCCAGCAGCCTCCTTGGGGGGGCTGATCACTTC. This encodes CASSLLGGADHF.

This clonotype has at least ten counts. The rearrangement links TRBV6-5 to TRBJ2-2; 7 bases match TRBD1. CDR3 length: 16 amino acids. Germline V gives CDR1 MNHEY, CDR2 SVGAGI. The V segment lost 4 bases and the J segment 0 bases; nucleotides outside the gene matches: 5. The CDR3 region is CASSLSGTANTGELFF. The CDR3 nucleotides read TGTGCCAGCAGTTTAAGTGGGACAGCGAACACCGGGGAGCTGTTTTTT.

This clonotype was counted many times. The V gene is TRBV10-3, the J gene TRBJ1-3; unclear D gene. The CDR3 consists of 13 residues. Germline CDR1 and CDR2: ENHRY and SYGVKD. Trimming took off 1 base at V and 4 bases at J, with 5 bases between the two ends. The CDR3 reads CAISEFKGNTIYF. CDR3 coding DNA: TGTGCCATCAGTGAGTTCAAGGGAAACACCATATATTTT.

This clonotype was counted at least ten times. The chain recombines TRBV3-1 with TRBJ2-2; D is possibly TRBD1 (5 bases). Trimming removed 5 bases from V and 0 bases from J, with 10 bases in between. This CDR3 region has 15 residues. CDR1 is LGHDT, CDR2 YNNKEL, per germline (reference sequence). CDR3 in DNA: TGTGCCAGCAGCAGGACACTCGCGAACACCGGGGAGCTGTTTTTT. Its protein is CASSRTLANTGELFF.

This chain uses TRBV5-5 with TRBJ2-7; D is unclear. V lost 1 base and J lost 1, with 12 bases in between. The CDR3 runs to 15 residues. Germline V lookup: CDR1 SGHKS, CDR2 YYEKEE (reference sequence). CDR3 region: CASSLRDRPSYEQYF. The CDR3 nucleotides are TGTGCCAGCAGCTTGCGAGACCGACCTTCCTACGAGCAGTACTTC.